This entry lists 30 T cell receptor beta chains sequenced from one sample in a study of T cell repertoires in cytomegalovirus infection (dated by TCRdb to between 2018 and 2020). Sequencing was carried out with an Illumina HiSeq 1500. TCRdb reworked the public reads: Q25 trimming with fastp, MiXCR clone assembly, productive beta chains retained. Rows are combined by CDR3 protein, so each entry shows the most common genes and DNA. The sample profile shows 80,000 or so distinct CDR3 sequences; 20% to 30% of them were found once. The ten largest make up about half of the sample. This specimen's treatment or condition label, interpreted: in vitro stimulation with specific CMV peptide epitopes to enrich CMV-specific T cells. The antigens for these receptors are not known. This specimen was CD8+ T cells from cultured PBMCs, taken from culture after CMV antigen stimulation. These receptors were taken from a human donor in good health (CMV status not recorded). Some clones in this sample may be carry-over from other donors' samples.

This clonotype was counted only a few times. V is TRBV12-3 or TRBV12-4 and J is TRBJ1-1; D is uncertain. The CDR3 sequence is 12 residues long. The V end lost 7 bases, the J end lost 3 bases, and 9 bases lay between the germline ends. The CDR3, as DNA: TGTGCCAGCACCCGACGCTACACTGAAGCTTTCTTT. As protein: CASTRRYTEAFF.

This clonotype turned up a few times. The CDR3 reads CSAYDDADMNTEAFF. The CDR3 DNA is TGCAGTGCCTACGACGATGCAGACATGAACACTGAAGCTTTCTTT. This chain connects TRBV20-1 to TRBJ1-1; the D is unclear. V was trimmed by 6 bases and J by 0 bases, leaving 17 bases between them. The CDR3 runs 15 residues. The germline V gene has CDR1 DFQATT and CDR2 SNEGSKA (reference sequence).

The chain carries TRBV3-1 and TRBJ1-2, with D unresolved. The CDR3 is 14 amino acids. From germline, CDR1 is LGHDT and CDR2 YNNKEL (reference sequence). V lost 1 base and J lost 7, with 13 bases in between. The CDR3 spells CASSQGGGLFGYTF. CDR3 coding DNA: TGTGCCAGCAGCCAAGGCGGCGGCCTTTTTGGCTACACCTTC.

The chain couples TRBV9 to TRBJ2-5; TRBD1 aligns across 9 bases. Germline lookup yields CDR1 SGDLS and CDR2 YYNGEE. This CDR3 comprises 16 residues. The J segment lost 4 bases and the V segment lost 0 bases, leaving 7 bases of the junction unmatched. Here the CDR3 reads CASSVATGQGPETQYF. Written as DNA, the CDR3 is TGTGCCAGCAGCGTAGCTACGGGACAGGGTCCAGAGACCCAGTACTTC.

This clonotype was observed a handful of times. This chain links TRBV9 with TRBJ1-1; D may be TRBD1 (5 bases). V lost 2 bases to trimming and J lost 8 bases, with 19 bases between them. The CDR3 spans 15 residues. Germline lookup yields CDR1 SGDLS and CDR2 YYNGEE. This chain's CDR3 is CASSVQNSGTTEAFF. The DNA of the CDR3 is TGTGCCAGCAGCGTCCAAAATTCCGGGACCACCGAAGCTTTCTTT.

DNA of the CDR3: TGTGCCAGCAGATCCGACAGGGTCGGGGAGCTGTTTTTT. Translated: CASRSDRVGELFF. V usage is TRBV6-2 or TRBV6-3 and J usage is TRBJ2-2; TRBD1 aligns across 7 bases. V shed 6 bases and J 7 bases; nucleotides not matched to a gene: 5. The CDR3 is 13 residues long. The germline gives CDR1 MNHEY, CDR2 SVGEGT.

The chain combines TRBV24-1 with TRBJ1-2; D gene ambiguous. The ends were cut back, 1 base at V and 7 bases at J, with 12 bases in the middle. Germline assignment: CDR1 KGHDR and CDR2 SFDVKD. The CDR3 extends over 14 amino acids. The CDR3 is CATSDLKPTGGYTF. In nucleotides, the CDR3 is TGTGCCACCAGTGATTTAAAACCAACGGGTGGCTACACCTTC.

This clonotype was seen repeatedly, ten times or more. The chain combines TRBV11-2 with TRBJ2-6; D is tentatively TRBD1 or TRBD2 (5 bases each). In germline, CDR1 is SGHAT, CDR2 FQNNGV. The CDR3 sequence is 15 residues long. V was cut by 6 bases and J by 4 bases, with 13 bases left in between. In DNA form, the CDR3 reads TGTGCCAGCAGATCACGGGACGACGGGGCCAACGTCCTGACTTTC. This encodes CASRSRDDGANVLTF. Based on the CDR3 plus reference TRBV11-2 and TRBJ2-6, the full variable domain is EAGVAQSPRYKIIEKRQSVAFWCNPISGHATLYWYQQILGQGPKLLIQFQNNGVVDDSQLPKDRFSAERLKGVDSTLKIQPAKLEDSAVYLCASRSRDDGANVLTFGAGSRLTVL.

This clonotype was observed many times. The chain has TRBV6-1 and TRBJ1-4; 9 nucleotides match TRBD1. V lost 5 bases to trimming and J lost 1 base; unmatched junction nucleotides: 8. The CDR3 is 17 residues long. Germline V gene lookup returns CDR1 MNHNS and CDR2 SASEGT. The CDR3 DNA follows: TGTGCCAGCAGTTTCCGGGACAGGGTGCGAACTAATGAAAAACTGTTTTTT. Amino acid sequence: CASSFRDRVRTNEKLFF.

This clonotype has just a few counts. V usage is TRBV4-2 and J usage is TRBJ2-7; a possible D gene is TRBD1 (5 bases). V was cut by 4 bases and J by 3 bases, with 19 bases left in between. The germline V gene has CDR1 LGHNA and CDR2 YNFKEQ. This CDR3 spans 16 amino acids. The CDR3 DNA follows: TGTGCCAGCAGCCCACTCGGGCTTCTGGGGCGCTACGAGCAGTACTTC. Translation gives CASSPLGLLGRYEQYF.

Ten or more counts support this clonotype. This chain joins TRBV7-8 and TRBJ2-7; TRBD1 matches 10 bases. CDR1 is SGHVS, CDR2 FQNEAQ, per germline. The CDR3 contains 16 residues. The V and J ends lost 0 bases and 2 bases, in that order; junction bases with no gene match: 4. As DNA, the CDR3 is TGTGCCAGCAGCTTAGCCCCCGGGACAGGGGCCTACGAGCAGTACTTC. This translates into CASSLAPGTGAYEQYF. Using reference TRBV7-8 and TRBJ2-7 for the parts outside the CDR3, the full variable domain is GAGVSQSPRYKVAKRGQDVALRCDPISGHVSLFWYQQALGQGPEFLTYFQNEAQLDKSGLPSDRFFAERPEGSVSTLKIQRTQQEDSAVYLCASSLAPGTGAYEQYFGPGTRLTVT.

V gene TRBV27 combines with J gene TRBJ2-7; 10 bases are shared with TRBD2. From germline, CDR1 is MNHEY and CDR2 SMNVEV (reference sequence). The CDR3 runs to 15 residues. J lost 2 bases, V lost 5 bases, and 6 bases had no gene match. The CDR3 DNA is TGTGCCAGCAGTCCTAGCGGGGGACTCACCTACGAGCAGTACTTC. Its protein product is CASSPSGGLTYEQYF.

At least ten counts were recorded for this clonotype. The chain carries TRBV7-2 and TRBJ1-6, with D uncertain. Germline-derived CDR1 and CDR2 are SGHTA and FQGNSA. The CDR3 spans 17 residues. V lost 0 bases and J 0 bases, leaving 9 bases between the germline ends. The CDR3 DNA sequence: TGTGCCAGCAGCTTAGCCCCAGAGAGCTCCTATAATTCACCCCTCCACTTT. Its translation is CASSLAPESSYNSPLHF.

The sample holds many counts of this clonotype. The V call is TRBV4-3, the J call TRBJ1-2; 9 nucleotides line up with TRBD1. Trimming took 1 base from V and 4 from J; bases not matched to a gene: 1. The CDR3 extends over 14 amino acids. From germline, CDR1 is LGHNA and CDR2 YSLEER. In DNA form, the CDR3 reads TGCGCCAGCAGCCAAGGACAGGGGGTCTATGGCTACACCTTC. Its translation is CASSQGQGVYGYTF.

This clonotype showed up just a few times. This chain connects TRBV4-3 to TRBJ1-1, with D hard to call. The V gene's germline CDR1 is LGHNA and CDR2 YSLEER. With 8 bases removed from V and 9 bases from J, the gap between germline ends came to 16 bases. The CDR3 loop spans 12 amino acids. CDR3 coding DNA: TGCGCCAGCTCCGAAAGCGACGGTCAAGCTTTCTTT. Its translation is CASSESDGQAFF.

This chain connects TRBV6-1 to TRBJ1-3; 9 bases map to TRBD1. The germline V gene has CDR1 MNHNS and CDR2 SASEGT. The CDR3 extends over 18 amino acids. V lost 9 bases to trimming and J lost 0 bases; unmatched junction nucleotides: 15. CDR3 DNA sequence: TGTGCCAGACCCCAAAGGGACAGGGTATCCCACTCTGGAAACACCATATATTTT. It translates to CARPQRDRVSHSGNTIYF.

This clonotype was counted only a few times. The V gene is TRBV15, the J gene TRBJ1-2; tentatively, D is TRBD1 (5 bases). Trimming shortened V by 0 bases and J by 2 bases, and 22 bases separated the two germline ends. This CDR3 has 19 residues. The germline V gene encodes CDR1 LNHNV and CDR2 YYDKDF (reference sequence). CDR3 region: CATSRDVGRGRYGNYGYTF. In DNA form, the CDR3 reads TGTGCCACCAGCAGAGACGTGGGGCGGGGAAGGTACGGGAACTATGGCTACACCTTC.

Only a few counts were recorded for this clonotype. The chain couples TRBV12-3 or TRBV12-4 to TRBJ2-4, with 8 bases matching TRBD2. J lost 8 bases, V lost 5 bases, and 2 bases had no gene match. The CDR3 is made up of 12 amino acids. The CDR3 protein is CASSPGGDIQYF. The CDR3, as DNA: TGTGCCAGCAGTCCGGGGGGGGACATTCAGTACTTC.

As concerns this clonotype: An end of the junction differs from the germline gene, which may be a read error. V usage is TRBV19 and J usage is TRBJ1-1; no firm D call. CDR1 is LNHDA, CDR2 SQIVND, per germline (reference sequence). CDR3 length equals 15 residues. CDR3 residues: CPSSPGPLMNTEAFF. CDR3 sequence (DNA): TGTCCCAGTAGTCCGGGTCCTCTTATGAACACTGAAGCTTTCTTT.

This clonotype was detected only a few times. The rearrangement joins TRBV7-9 to TRBJ2-2; 9 bases map to TRBD1. CDR1 and CDR2 (germline): SEHNR, FQNEAQ (reference sequence). CDR3 size: 16 residues. With V trimmed by 5 bases and J by 5 bases, 9 bases remained unmatched. The CDR3: CASSPTGGTRTGELFF. CDR3 DNA: TGTGCCAGCAGCCCAACAGGGGGCACGCGAACCGGGGAGCTGTTTTTT.

This clonotype came up many times. The chain couples TRBV6-1 to TRBJ2-2; D is unresolved. Germline V lookup: CDR1 MNHNS, CDR2 SASEGT. Trimming cost V 6 bases and J 3 bases, with 11 bases left between them. This CDR3 is built from 14 residues. The CDR3 DNA is TGTGCCAGCAGCCCACTCGGATACACCGGGGAGCTGTTTTTT. It is translated as CASSPLGYTGELFF.

This clonotype appeared a few times. The CDR3 sequence: CSVQTGVGEQFF. The CDR3 region has the DNA TGCAGTGTTCAGACAGGGGTAGGAGAGCAGTTCTTC. The J gene is TRBJ2-1, the V gene TRBV20-1; the match to TRBD1 covers 8 bases. Germline CDR1 reads DFQATT; CDR2 reads SNEGSKA (reference sequence). The CDR3 contains 12 residues. Unmatched junction bases numbered 9, after V lost 7 bases and J lost 10 bases.

The chain is built from TRBV19 and TRBJ2-1; TRBD2 is a possible D gene (6 bases). The CDR3 loop spans 15 amino acids. Trimming took off 1 base at V and 4 bases at J, with 11 bases between the two ends. CDR1 is LNHDA, CDR2 SQIVND, per germline (reference sequence). As DNA, the CDR3 is TGTGCCAGTAGTATAGGCGGGGCAGGGTACAATGAGCAGTTCTTC. Translation gives CASSIGGAGYNEQFF.

This clonotype was recorded a few times. The rearrangement joins TRBV5-6 to TRBJ1-4, with D possibly matching TRBD1 (6 bases). Trimming removed 3 bases from V and 8 bases from J, with 20 bases in between. This CDR3 region has 16 residues. The germline gives CDR1 SGHDT, CDR2 YYEEEE. CDR3 residues: CASSWDPTGGEEKLFF. The CDR3 DNA reads as TGTGCCAGCAGCTGGGACCCGACAGGAGGGGAAGAAAAACTGTTTTTT.

V is TRBV5-1 and J is TRBJ1-5; weak D call: TRBD1 (5 bases). V was trimmed by 3 bases and J by 2 bases, leaving 15 bases between them. The CDR3 covers 16 residues. Per germline, CDR1 SGHRS and CDR2 YFSETQ. This CDR3 reads CASSSGTDWGNQPQHF. The CDR3 DNA follows: TGCGCCAGCAGCTCCGGGACCGATTGGGGCAATCAGCCCCAGCATTTT.

The chain joins TRBV5-8 to TRBJ1-2; D is unclear. Trimming shortened V by 3 bases and J by 9 bases, and 12 bases separated the two germline ends. Germline V lookup: CDR1 SGHTS, CDR2 YDEGEE. CDR3 length: 12 amino acids. The CDR3 here is CASSYTTRSYTF. DNA for the CDR3: TGTGCCAGCAGCTACACAACAAGGAGCTACACCTTC.

This clonotype was counted ten times or more. The rearrangement uses TRBV2 and TRBJ1-4; unclear D gene. V dropped 6 bases and J dropped 8 bases, with 13 bases sitting between them. The germline CDR1 and CDR2 sequences are SNHLY and FYNNEI. CDR3 length: 13 amino acids. CDR3 sequence: CASRTQGGEKLFF. CDR3 nucleotide sequence: TGTGCCAGCAGGACCCAAGGAGGAGAAAAACTGTTTTTT.

The chain uses TRBV19 and TRBJ1-6; the D gene is possibly TRBD1 (6 bases). Trimming left V 7 bases short and J 6 bases short, with 16 bases between. Germline CDR1 and CDR2: LNHDA and SQIVND (reference sequence). The CDR3 runs to 15 residues. The CDR3 nucleotides are TGTGCCAGTACTGTATCGGACAGCGCTAATTCACCCCTCCACTTT. Protein sequence: CASTVSDSANSPLHF.

This clonotype was detected ten times or more. The chain carries TRBV29-1 and TRBJ1-1, with TRBD1 as a possible D gene (6 bases). This CDR3 comprises 12 residues. CDR1 and CDR2 from the germline V gene are SQVTM and ANQGSEA. Deletions cut 6 bases from V and 4 bases from J, with 12 bases between. Written as DNA, the CDR3 is TGCAGCGTCTTTTCAGGGGCCACTGAAGCTTTCTTT. The encoded protein is CSVFSGATEAFF.

The chain has TRBV5-1 and TRBJ2-7, with D possibly TRBD1 on 6 matching bases. Per the germline V gene, CDR1 is SGHRS and CDR2 is YFSETQ. Trimming took off 5 bases at V and 8 bases at J, with 11 bases between the two ends. This CDR3 comprises 11 residues. The DNA of the CDR3 is TGCGCCAGCAGTTTTCAGGGGCAGCAGTACTTC. The encoded protein is CASSFQGQQYF.